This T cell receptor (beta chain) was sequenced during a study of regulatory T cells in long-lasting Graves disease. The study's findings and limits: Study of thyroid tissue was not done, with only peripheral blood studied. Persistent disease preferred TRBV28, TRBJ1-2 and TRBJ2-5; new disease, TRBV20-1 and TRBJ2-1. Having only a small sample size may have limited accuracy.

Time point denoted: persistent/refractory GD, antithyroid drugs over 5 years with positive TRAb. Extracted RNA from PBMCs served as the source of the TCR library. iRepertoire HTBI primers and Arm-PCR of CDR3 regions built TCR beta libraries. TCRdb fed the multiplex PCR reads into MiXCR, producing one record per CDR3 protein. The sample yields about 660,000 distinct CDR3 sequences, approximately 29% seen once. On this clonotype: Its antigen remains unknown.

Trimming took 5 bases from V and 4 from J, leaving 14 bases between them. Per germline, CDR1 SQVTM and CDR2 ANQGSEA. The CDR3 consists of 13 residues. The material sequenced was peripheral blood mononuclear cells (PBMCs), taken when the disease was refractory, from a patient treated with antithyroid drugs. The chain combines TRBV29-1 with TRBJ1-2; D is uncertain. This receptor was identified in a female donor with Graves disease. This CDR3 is CSVLGTGFYGYTF. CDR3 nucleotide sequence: TGCAGCGTTTTAGGTACGGGGTTCTATGGCTACACCTTC. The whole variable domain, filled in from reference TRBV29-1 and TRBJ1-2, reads SAVISQKPSRDICQRGTSLTIQCQVDSQVTMMFWYRQQPGQSLTLIATANQGSEATYESGFVIDKFPISRPNLTFSTLTVSNMSPEDSSIYLCSVLGTGFYGYTFGSGTRLTVV.